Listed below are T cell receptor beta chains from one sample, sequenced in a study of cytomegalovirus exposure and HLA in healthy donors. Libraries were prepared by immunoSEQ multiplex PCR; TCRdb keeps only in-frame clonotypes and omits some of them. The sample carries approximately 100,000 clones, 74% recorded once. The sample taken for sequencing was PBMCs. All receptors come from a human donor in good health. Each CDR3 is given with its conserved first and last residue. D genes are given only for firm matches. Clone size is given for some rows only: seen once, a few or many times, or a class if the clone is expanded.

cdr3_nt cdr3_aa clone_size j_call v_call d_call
TGTGCCTGGCGGGGGGGAACTAGCGTGTACGAGCAGTACTTC CAWRGGTSVYEQYF - TRBJ2-7 TRBV6-5 TRBD2
TGCGCCAGCAGCTTGAGGGACACCGGGGAGCTGTTTTTT CASSLRDTGELFF - TRBJ2-2 TRBV4-1 -
TGTGCCAGTAGTATCGCCGGGACAGGGACCTACGAGCAGTACTTC CASSIAGTGTYEQYF - TRBJ2-7 TRBV19 TRBD1
TGTGCCAGCAGCCCTCAACAGGGGAACTATGGCTACACCTTC CASSPQQGNYGYTF - TRBJ1-2 TRBV4-2 TRBD1
TGTGCCAGCAGTAACTCCGGGATACCCTACGAGCAGTACTTC CASSNSGIPYEQYF - TRBJ2-7 TRBV27 -
TGTGCCAGCAGCCAAGAAGAGAGAAGGAGCTCTGGGGCCAACGTCCTGACTTTC CASSQEERRSSGANVLTF - TRBJ2-6 TRBV4-2 -
TGCGCCAGCAGTGAAAGGAGAAACTATGGCTACACCTTC CASSERRNYGYTF few TRBJ1-2 TRBV10-1 -
TGTGCCAGCAGCCTACAGGGGGCGCGTAACACTGAAGCTTTCTTT CASSLQGARNTEAFF - TRBJ1-1 TRBV5-4 TRBD1
TGTGCCAGCTCACATGATGGCGGGGTTACACCCTCCTCTGGAAACACCATATATTTT CASSHDGGVTPSSGNTIYF - TRBJ1-3 TRBV18 -
TGTGCCAGCAGCCCCCCCGTCCCCGAAGCTTTCTTT CASSPPVPEAFF - TRBJ1-1 TRBV7-9 -
TGTGCCAGCAGCTTGGATCCGGGACACCGATCTGGGGCCAACGTCCTGACTTTC CASSLDPGHRSGANVLTF few TRBJ2-6 TRBV5-4 -
TGTGCCAGCAGGACGTACGGACAGGGCGGTGAGACCCAGTACTTC CASRTYGQGGETQYF - TRBJ2-5 TRBV28 TRBD1
TGTGCCAGCAGCGGAGGGCAGACTGGAAACACCATATATTTT CASSGGQTGNTIYF - TRBJ1-3 TRBV7-8 -
TGTGCCAGCAGTCCCACTCGGAGGCAGCCAAAACTGTTTTTT CASSPTRRQPKLFF - TRBJ1-4 TRBV6-5 -
TGTGCCAGCAGTGGGACAGGGGGCGATGGCTACACCTTC CASSGTGGDGYTF - TRBJ1-2 TRBV2 TRBD1
TGTGCCAGCAGCCAGACAGGGGTGAGGGACACTGAAGCTTTCTTT CASSQTGVRDTEAFF once TRBJ1-1 TRBV4-2 TRBD1
TGCGCCAGCAGCTTGGGTCAGGGCTTCTCTGGAAACACCATATATTTT CASSLGQGFSGNTIYF - TRBJ1-3 TRBV5-1 -
TGTGCCAGCAGCTTGGCACGGGGGTCGGATGAAGCTTTCTTT CASSLARGSDEAFF - TRBJ1-1 TRBV5-6 -
TGCGCCAGCGCTACAGGGTATATCTGTGGCTACACCTTC CASATGYICGYTF - TRBJ1-2 TRBV10-1 -
TGTGCCAGTAGTACCCCCCCCGGGGGAGCGGATCAGCCCCAGCATTTT CASSTPPGGADQPQHF few TRBJ1-5 TRBV19 -
TGCGCCAGCAGCCAAGGGGAAGGGGTCAGGGATGAGCAGTTCTTC CASSQGEGVRDEQFF - TRBJ2-1 TRBV4-3 -
TGTGCCGGATCCGACCAGGGAATGAGCCTCGCGCAGTACTTC CAGSDQGMSLAQYF - TRBJ2-5 TRBV28 -
TGTGCCAGCAGCCTCGGCGGACTAGCCTCAGATACGCAGTATTTT CASSLGGLASDTQYF few TRBJ2-3 TRBV5-4 TRBD2
TGCGCCAGCAGCTTCGGTCCAGCGGGAGTGAACACCGGGGAGCTGTTTTTT CASSFGPAGVNTGELFF few TRBJ2-2 TRBV5-1 TRBD2
TGTGCCAGCAGCCAAAGCGGGGTCCCAACTAATGAAAAACTGTTTTTT CASSQSGVPTNEKLFF - TRBJ1-4 TRBV14 -
TGCAGTGCTAGCTGGGGCGGGGGGCAGTTCTTC CSASWGGGQFF - TRBJ2-1 TRBV20-1 TRBD2
TGTGCCTGGGGACAGGGGGGCAATCAGCCCCAGCATTTT CAWGQGGNQPQHF - TRBJ1-5 TRBV30 TRBD1
TGTGCCAGCAGCTCGGCGGGGGGTCGGAGCACCGGGGAGCTGTTTTTT CASSSAGGRSTGELFF - TRBJ2-2 TRBV5-4 TRBD2
TGTGCCAGCAGCCAAGTGGGCGGGGGGAACAATGAGCAGTTCTTC CASSQVGGGNNEQFF - TRBJ2-1 TRBV4-2 TRBD2
TGTGCCAGCAGTTATTCCGGGATCGCTGAAGCTTTCTTT CASSYSGIAEAFF - TRBJ1-1 TRBV6-5 -
TGTGCCAGCGGCGGACCGCTCAGGGCCGGGGAGCTGTTTTTT CASGGPLRAGELFF - TRBJ2-2 TRBV6-5 -
TGTGCCAGCAGCTATATAGCGGGGGGGGGCGGAGAGCAGTTCTTC CASSYIAGGGGEQFF - TRBJ2-1 TRBV7-3 TRBD2
TGTGCCAGCAGCTTAGCCCACAGTTACGAGCAGTACTTC CASSLAHSYEQYF - TRBJ2-7 TRBV7-2 -
TGTGCCAGCAGCTTAGACTACAGGGGGCCCCAGCATTTT CASSLDYRGPQHF - TRBJ1-5 TRBV7-2 TRBD1
TGTGCCAGCGGGCTCGGGACTAGCGGGAGAGTGATCCACGAGCAGTACTTC CASGLGTSGRVIHEQYF - TRBJ2-7 TRBV28 TRBD2